These T cell receptor beta chains were read from a single sample in a study of blood T cell repertoires in COVID-19. The repertoire was sequenced with immunoSEQ multiplex PCR; TCRdb's copy has only in-frame clones and lacks some. The sample includes roughly 81,000 clones, about 86% seen only once; the top ten take approximately 37%. Sequenced: peripheral blood. These receptors came from a man aged 80 or over with active or convalescent COVID-19. Both conserved end residues are part of each CDR3. A D gene is named only where the DNA matches it firmly. Where a row states a size, it is once, few, many or the class of an expanded clone; other rows omit it.

clone_size	v_call	d_call	j_call	cdr3_aa	cdr3_nt
.	TRBV5-1	TRBD1	TRBJ2-7	CASISGGPIPYEQYF	TGCGCCAGCATCTCAGGGGGCCCCATCCCCTACGAGCAGTACTTC
once	TRBV9	TRBD2	TRBJ2-7	CASSGVAGDYEQYF	TGTGCCAGCAGCGGGGTAGCGGGGGATTACGAGCAGTACTTC
once	TRBV2	.	TRBJ1-4	CASQPSRNNEKLFF	TGTGCCAGCCAACCCTCCAGAAATAATGAAAAACTGTTTTTT
.	TRBV18	TRBD1	TRBJ2-2	CASSPKLLDRGQTGELFF	TGTGCCAGCTCACCCAAATTGTTGGACAGGGGGCAAACCGGGGAGCTGTTTTTT
.	TRBV18	TRBD1	TRBJ2-3	CASSPMRQGTTDTQYF	TGTGCCAGCTCACCAATGCGACAGGGCACCACAGATACGCAGTATTTT
once	TRBV5-1	.	TRBJ2-5	CASSQGLINQETQYF	TGCGCCAGCAGCCAAGGACTAATTAACCAAGAGACCCAGTACTTC
.	TRBV6-5	.	TRBJ1-5	CASSSGYGQPQHF	TGTGCCAGCAGTTCAGGGTATGGTCAGCCCCAGCATTTT
.	TRBV5-1	.	TRBJ2-7	CASSLLGGSYEQYF	TGCGCCAGCAGCTTGCTGGGTGGGAGCTACGAGCAGTACTTC
.	TRBV27	TRBD1	TRBJ2-7	CASSPRDSSYEQYF	TGTGCCAGCAGTCCCCGGGACAGCTCCTACGAGCAGTACTTC
once	TRBV9	TRBD2	TRBJ2-5	CASSVASGGGSQETQYF	TGTGCCAGCAGCGTGGCTAGCGGGGGGGGCAGCCAAGAGACCCAGTACTTC
.	TRBV7-2	TRBD1	TRBJ2-1	CASSLGRGRFNEQFF	TGTGCCAGCAGCTTAGGCAGGGGGCGGTTTAATGAGCAGTTCTTC
few	TRBV4-2	TRBD1	TRBJ1-5	CASSQERTGDSRFNQPQHF	TGTGCCAGCAGCCAAGAAAGGACAGGGGATTCGCGGTTCAATCAGCCCCAGCATTTT
.	TRBV29-1	.	TRBJ1-1	CSVRGQENTEAFF	TGCAGCGTTAGGGGACAAGAGAACACTGAAGCTTTCTTT
.	TRBV29-1	TRBD1	TRBJ2-1	CSVEEGKGASYNEQFF	TGCAGCGTTGAAGAAGGGAAGGGGGCCTCCTACAATGAGCAGTTCTTC
once	TRBV7-3	TRBD1	TRBJ1-2	CASSPRTGYGYTF	TGTGCCAGCAGCCCCCGGACAGGATATGGCTACACCTTC
few	TRBV3-1/TRBV3-2	.	TRBJ1-3	CASSLGAGSGNTIYF	TGTGCCAGCAGCCTGGGGGCAGGGTCCGGAAACACCATATATTTT
.	TRBV12-3/TRBV12-4	.	TRBJ2-4	CASSTGNGDIQYF	TGTGCCAGCAGCACCGGGAACGGGGACATTCAGTACTTC
.	TRBV5-4	.	TRBJ1-2	CASSLDQGYYGYTF	TGTGCCAGCAGCTTGGATCAGGGTTACTATGGCTACACCTTC
once	TRBV6-5	TRBD1	TRBJ2-7	CASSYSGQGASYEQYF	TGTGCCAGCAGTTACTCGGGGCAGGGGGCATCCTACGAGCAGTACTTC
.	TRBV2	.	TRBJ1-5	CASRQGMSQPQHF	TGTGCCAGCAGGCAGGGTATGAGTCAGCCCCAGCATTTT
few	TRBV19	.	TRBJ1-1	CASRRGTEAFF	TGTGCCAGCCGCAGGGGTACTGAAGCTTTCTTT
once	TRBV3-1/TRBV3-2	.	TRBJ1-1	CASSQAQGSEAFF	TGTGCCAGCAGCCAAGCCCAGGGGTCTGAAGCTTTCTTT
.	TRBV5-5	TRBD1	TRBJ1-6	CASSLDRGQNSPLHF	TGTGCCAGCAGCCTGGACAGGGGGCAAAATTCACCCCTCCACTTT
.	TRBV18	TRBD2	TRBJ2-1	CASSPRAIAGNNEQFF	TGTGCCAGCTCACCACGAGCAATAGCGGGCAACAATGAGCAGTTCTTC
.	TRBV7-3	TRBD1	TRBJ1-2	CASSPRTGGDNYGYTF	TGTGCCAGCAGCCCACGGACAGGGGGCGATAACTATGGCTACACCTTC
.	TRBV4-1	TRBD1	TRBJ2-7	CASSQGPDTGQDRLGQYF	TGCGCCAGCAGCCAAGGCCCTGATACGGGACAGGACCGACTCGGGCAGTACTTC
.	TRBV2	TRBD1	TRBJ1-4	CASRVPPGQGASSINEKLFF	TGTGCCAGCAGAGTCCCCCCGGGACAGGGGGCCTCGTCGATTAATGAAAAACTGTTTTTT
once	TRBV10-2	TRBD1	TRBJ2-2	CARRRQGANTGELFF	TGCGCCCGCCGTCGACAGGGGGCGAACACCGGGGAGCTGTTTTTT
once	TRBV6-4	.	TRBJ1-5	CATLGGNNQPQHF	TGTGCCACCTTAGGGGGTAACAATCAGCCCCAGCATTTT